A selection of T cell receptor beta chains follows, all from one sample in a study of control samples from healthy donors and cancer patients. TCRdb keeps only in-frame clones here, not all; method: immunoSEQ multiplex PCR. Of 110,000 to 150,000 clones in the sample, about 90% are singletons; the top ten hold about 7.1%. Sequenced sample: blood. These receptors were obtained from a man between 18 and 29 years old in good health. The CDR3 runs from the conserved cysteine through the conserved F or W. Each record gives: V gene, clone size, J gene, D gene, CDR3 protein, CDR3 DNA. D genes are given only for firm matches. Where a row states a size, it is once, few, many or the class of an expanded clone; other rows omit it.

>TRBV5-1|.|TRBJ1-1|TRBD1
CASSWTGGTEAFF
TGCGCCAGCAGCTGGACAGGGGGGACTGAAGCTTTCTTT
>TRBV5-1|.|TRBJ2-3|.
CASRTSSTSTDTQYF
TGCGCCAGCAGAACTTCGTCGACCAGCACAGATACGCAGTATTTT
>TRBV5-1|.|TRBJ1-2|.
CASRPQGQGGYTF
TGCGCCAGCAGACCCCAGGGGCAAGGTGGCTACACCTTC
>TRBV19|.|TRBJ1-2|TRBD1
CASSSQPPGQSYGYTF
TGTGCCAGTAGTAGCCAGCCCCCGGGACAGTCCTATGGCTACACCTTC
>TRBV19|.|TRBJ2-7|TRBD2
CASSRSGGAREQYF
TGTGCCAGTAGTAGGAGCGGGGGGGCTCGCGAGCAGTACTTC
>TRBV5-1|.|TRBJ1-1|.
CASSLGTATEMNTEAFF
TGCGCCAGCAGCTTGGGGACAGCGACAGAAATGAACACTGAAGCTTTCTTT
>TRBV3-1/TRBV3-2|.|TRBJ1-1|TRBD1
CASSQRTGRFEAFF
TGTGCCAGCAGCCAGCGGACAGGGAGATTTGAAGCTTTCTTT
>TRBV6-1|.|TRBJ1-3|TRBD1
CASSEFLDRGRENTIYF
TGTGCCAGCAGTGAGTTTTTGGACAGGGGGCGAGAAAACACCATATATTTT
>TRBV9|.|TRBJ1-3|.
CASSPRQGSGNTIYF
TGTGCCAGCAGCCCCCGGCAGGGCTCTGGAAACACCATATATTTT
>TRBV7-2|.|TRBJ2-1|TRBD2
CASSLLFGGGGRYNEQFF
TGTGCCAGCAGCTTGTTGTTTGGTGGCGGGGGGCGCTACAATGAGCAGTTCTTC
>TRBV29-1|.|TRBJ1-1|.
CSVETSWGTEAFF
TGCAGCGTTGAAACTAGTTGGGGGACTGAAGCTTTCTTT
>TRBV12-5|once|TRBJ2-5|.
CASGPAGLPETQYF
TGTGCTAGTGGTCCCGCGGGGCTCCCAGAGACCCAGTACTTC
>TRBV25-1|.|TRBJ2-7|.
CASSEEQAAYEQYF
TGTGCCAGCAGTGAGGAACAGGCAGCGTACGAGCAGTACTTC
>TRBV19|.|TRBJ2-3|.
CASSWAGTSTDTQYF
TGTGCCAGTAGTTGGGCGGGTACTAGCACAGATACGCAGTATTTT
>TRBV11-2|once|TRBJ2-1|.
CASSLAGGTYEQFF
TGTGCCAGCAGCTTAGCCGGGGGCACGTATGAGCAGTTCTTC
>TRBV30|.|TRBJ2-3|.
CAWTAKKTDTQYF
TGTGCCTGGACGGCAAAAAAAACAGATACGCAGTATTTT
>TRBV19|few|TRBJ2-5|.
CASSSGRGAETQYF
TGTGCCAGTAGTAGCGGCAGGGGAGCGGAGACCCAGTACTTC
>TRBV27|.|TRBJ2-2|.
CASSSYSGTGELFF
TGTGCCAGCAGTTCGTACTCCGGCACCGGGGAGCTGTTTTTT
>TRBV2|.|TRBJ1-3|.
CASSGGPLNTIYF
TGTGCCAGCAGTGGGGGACCGTTAAACACCATATATTTT
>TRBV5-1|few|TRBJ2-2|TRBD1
CASSSQGSGELFF
TGCGCCAGCAGCTCACAGGGGTCCGGGGAGCTGTTTTTT
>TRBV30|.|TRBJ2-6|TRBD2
CAWSPSGGTNVLTF
TGTGCCTGGAGTCCCTCGGGGGGAACCAACGTCCTGACTTTC
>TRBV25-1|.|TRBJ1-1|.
CASKLRADTEAFF
TGTGCCAGCAAATTGAGGGCGGACACTGAAGCTTTCTTT
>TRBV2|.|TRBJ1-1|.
CASSEDGGNTEAFF
TGTGCCAGCAGTGAAGACGGGGGGAACACTGAAGCTTTCTTT
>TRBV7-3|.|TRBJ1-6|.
CASSLGTFNNSPLHF
TGTGCCAGCAGCTTAGGCACCTTTAATAATTCACCCCTCCACTTT
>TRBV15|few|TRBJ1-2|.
CATSRDLVPANYGYTF
TGTGCCACCAGCAGAGATTTAGTGCCAGCTAACTATGGCTACACCTTC
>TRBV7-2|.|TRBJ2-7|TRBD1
CASSLEGDRGLTYEQYF
TGTGCCAGCAGCTTGGAAGGGGACAGGGGGTTAACCTACGAGCAGTACTTC
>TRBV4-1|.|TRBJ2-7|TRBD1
CASSHTGTGGYEQYF
TGCGCCAGCAGCCACACCGGGACAGGGGGATACGAGCAGTACTTC
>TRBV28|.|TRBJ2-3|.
CASTFPSIRGALSSTDTQYF
TGTGCCAGCACTTTCCCCTCTATACGGGGGGCCTTGAGTAGCACAGATACGCAGTATTTT
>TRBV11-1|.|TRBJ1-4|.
CASSFRFNEKLFF
TGTGCCAGCAGCTTTCGATTTAATGAAAAACTGTTTTTT
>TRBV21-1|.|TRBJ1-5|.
CASTTDSRFGNQPQHF
TGTGCCAGCACCACGGACAGCCGGTTTGGAAATCAGCCCCAGCATTTT
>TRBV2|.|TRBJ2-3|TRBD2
CASSAMTSSNTQYF
TGTGCCAGCAGTGCCATGACTAGCTCAAATACGCAGTATTTT
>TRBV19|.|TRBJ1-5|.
CASSQAMGNQPQHF
TGTGCCAGTAGTCAAGCCATGGGCAATCAGCCCCAGCATTTT
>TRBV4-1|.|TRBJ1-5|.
CASSPYRDSNQPQHF
TGCGCCAGCAGCCCATACCGGGACAGCAATCAGCCCCAGCATTTT
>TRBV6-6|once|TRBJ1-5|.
CASRETSNQPQHF
TGTGCCAGCAGAGAAACTAGCAATCAGCCCCAGCATTTT
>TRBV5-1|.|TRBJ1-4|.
CASSTLGGGSEEKLFF
TGCGCCAGCAGCACACTGGGGGGAGGGAGTGAAGAAAAACTGTTTTTT
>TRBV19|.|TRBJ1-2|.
CASSIVAGELYGYTF
TGTGCCAGTAGTATAGTCGCTGGCGAGCTCTATGGCTACACCTTC
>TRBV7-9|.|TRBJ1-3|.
CASSGYREVPGNTIYF
TGTGCCAGCAGCGGGTACCGGGAGGTCCCTGGAAACACCATATATTTT
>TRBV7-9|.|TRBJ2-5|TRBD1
CASSSPGQGQETQYF
TGTGCCAGCAGCTCTCCGGGACAGGGGCAAGAGACCCAGTACTTC
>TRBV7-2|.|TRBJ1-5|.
CASSLGRRVDQPQHF
TGTGCCAGCAGTTTGGGGAGGAGGGTGGATCAGCCCCAGCATTTT
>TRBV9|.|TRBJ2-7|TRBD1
CASSERGTGLDEQYF
TGTGCCAGCAGCGAGAGAGGGACAGGGCTGGACGAGCAGTACTTC
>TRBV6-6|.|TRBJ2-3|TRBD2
CASNPGRGLVPDTQYF
TGTGCCAGCAACCCTGGGAGGGGCCTAGTACCAGATACGCAGTATTTT
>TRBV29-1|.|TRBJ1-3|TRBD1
CSVRTGTSGNTIYF
TGCAGCGTTCGGACAGGGACCTCTGGAAACACCATATATTTT
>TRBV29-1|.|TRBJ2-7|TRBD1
CSVEGTGGRGYEQYF
TGCAGCGTTGAGGGGACAGGGGGCAGGGGGTACGAGCAGTACTTC
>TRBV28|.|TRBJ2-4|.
CASSLGPKNIQYF
TGTGCCAGCAGTTTAGGTCCCAAAAACATTCAGTACTTC
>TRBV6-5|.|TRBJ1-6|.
CASSFRSSYNSPLHF
TGTGCCAGCAGTTTTCGGAGCTCCTATAATTCACCCCTCCACTTT
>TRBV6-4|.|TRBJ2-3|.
CASSDRDGSTDTQYF
TGTGCCAGCAGTGACAGGGATGGTAGCACAGATACGCAGTATTTT
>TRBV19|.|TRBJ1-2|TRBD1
CASSLGQDYGYTF
TGTGCCAGTAGCCTGGGACAGGACTATGGCTACACCTTC
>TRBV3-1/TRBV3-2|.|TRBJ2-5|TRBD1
CASSQGTVQETQYF
TGTGCCAGCAGCCAGGGGACAGTTCAAGAGACCCAGTACTTC
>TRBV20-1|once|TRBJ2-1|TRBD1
CSVSGDRQFF
TGCAGCGTTTCCGGGGACAGGCAGTTCTTC
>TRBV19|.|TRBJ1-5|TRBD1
CASSIVRTGSNQPQHF
TGTGCCAGTAGTATAGTCCGGACAGGGAGCAATCAGCCCCAGCATTTT
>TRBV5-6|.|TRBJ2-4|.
CASSLLGGDLNIQYF
TGTGCCAGCAGCTTGCTTGGGGGTGACCTGAACATTCAGTACTTC
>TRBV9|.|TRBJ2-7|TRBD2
CASSGYTSGGTYEQYF
TGTGCCAGCAGCGGCTATACTAGCGGGGGGACCTACGAGCAGTACTTC
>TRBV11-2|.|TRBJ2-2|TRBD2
CASSWGLAGSGELFF
TGTGCCAGCAGCTGGGGACTAGCGGGGTCCGGGGAGCTGTTTTTT
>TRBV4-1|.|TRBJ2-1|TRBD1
CASSQTSGTGLYNEQFF
TGCGCCAGCAGCCAGACCTCCGGGACAGGGCTCTACAATGAGCAGTTCTTC